This TCR beta chain was captured in a study of post-analysis software for immune sequencing data. This CDR3 comprises 19 residues. Trimming stripped 3 bases from V and 1 base from J, with 19 bases between. Unique molecular identifiers were carried by the TCR beta cDNA libraries. TCRdb itself ran the PCR reads through MiXCR, one entry per CDR3 protein. The sample shows almost 700,000 distinct CDR3 sequences, 55% to 70% of them seen only once. Study results and caveats: Normalized Chao1 diversity in multiple sclerosis patients fell significantly below that of controls. Samples prepared in the same batch strongly co-clustered by F measure. Controls had lower frequencies than patients of 4 or 5 TRBV segments, which included TRBV5-6, TRBV5-1 and TRBV20-1.

Note on this clonotype: Its antigen remains unidentified.

The specimen was blood. The chain employs TRBV12-3 or TRBV12-4 and TRBJ1-6; D remains ambiguous. The clonotype was recovered from a girl aged 2 to 9 with multiple sclerosis. The CDR3 protein is CASSLYGLLAGSYNSPLHF. The CDR3 DNA is TGTGCCAGCAGTTTGTACGGGCTCCTGGCCGGATCCTATAATTCACCCCTCCACTTT.